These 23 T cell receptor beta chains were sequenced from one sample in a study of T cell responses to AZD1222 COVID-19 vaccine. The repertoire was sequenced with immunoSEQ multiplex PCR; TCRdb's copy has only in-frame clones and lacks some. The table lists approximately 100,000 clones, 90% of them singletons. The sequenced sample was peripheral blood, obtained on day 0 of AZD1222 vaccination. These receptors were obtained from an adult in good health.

CDR3 bases: TGTGCCAGCAGCCAAGATTCCGACAGGGTGATAGAAGATACGCAGTATTTT. Its translation is CASSQDSDRVIEDTQYF. V is TRBV3-1 (or the pseudogene TRBV3-2) and J is TRBJ2-3; 7 bases fit TRBD1. Germline V gene lookup returns CDR1 LGHDT and CDR2 YNNKEL (reference sequence). The CDR3 has 17 amino acids. Trimming at V came to 0 bases and at J to 5 bases, leaving 11 bases not matched to a gene.

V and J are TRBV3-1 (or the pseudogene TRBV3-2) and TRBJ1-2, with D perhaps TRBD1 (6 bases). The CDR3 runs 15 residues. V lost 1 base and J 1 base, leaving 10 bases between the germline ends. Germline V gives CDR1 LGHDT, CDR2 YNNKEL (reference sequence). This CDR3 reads CASSQGTAFNYGYTF. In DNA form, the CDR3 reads TGTGCCAGCAGCCAAGGGACAGCTTTTAACTATGGCTACACCTTC.

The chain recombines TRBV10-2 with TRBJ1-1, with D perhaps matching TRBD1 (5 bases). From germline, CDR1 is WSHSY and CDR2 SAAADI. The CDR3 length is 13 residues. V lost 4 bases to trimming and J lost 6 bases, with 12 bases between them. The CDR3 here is CASSGTRGAEAFF. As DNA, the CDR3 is TGCGCCAGCAGTGGGACCCGAGGGGCTGAAGCTTTCTTT.

This CDR3 reads CASSGQSNTGELFF. The CDR3, as DNA: TGTGCCAGCAGCGGACAGTCGAACACCGGGGAGCTGTTTTTT. This chain links TRBV9 with TRBJ2-2, with D perhaps TRBD1 (5 bases). Germline CDR1 is SGDLS and CDR2 is YYNGEE. The CDR3 loop spans 14 amino acids. V was pared by 3 bases and J by 0 bases, with 6 bases between.

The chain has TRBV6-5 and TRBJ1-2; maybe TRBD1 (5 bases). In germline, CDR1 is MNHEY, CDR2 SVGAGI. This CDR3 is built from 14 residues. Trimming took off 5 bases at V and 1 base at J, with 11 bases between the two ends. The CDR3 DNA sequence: TGTGCCAGCAGTAATGGGGCGAATAACTATGGCTACACCTTC. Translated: CASSNGANNYGYTF.

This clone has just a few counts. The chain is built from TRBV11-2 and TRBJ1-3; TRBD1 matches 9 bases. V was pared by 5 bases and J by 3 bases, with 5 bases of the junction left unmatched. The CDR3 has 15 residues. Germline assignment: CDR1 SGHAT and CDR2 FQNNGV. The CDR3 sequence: CASSPATGGGNTIYF. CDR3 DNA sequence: TGTGCCAGCAGCCCAGCGACAGGGGGTGGAAACACCATATATTTT.

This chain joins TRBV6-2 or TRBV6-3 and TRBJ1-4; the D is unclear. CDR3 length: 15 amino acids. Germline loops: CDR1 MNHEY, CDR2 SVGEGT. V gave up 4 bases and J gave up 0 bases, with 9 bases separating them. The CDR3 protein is CASSFATTTNEKLFF. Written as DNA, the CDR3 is TGTGCCAGCAGTTTCGCGACGACAACTAATGAAAAACTGTTTTTT.

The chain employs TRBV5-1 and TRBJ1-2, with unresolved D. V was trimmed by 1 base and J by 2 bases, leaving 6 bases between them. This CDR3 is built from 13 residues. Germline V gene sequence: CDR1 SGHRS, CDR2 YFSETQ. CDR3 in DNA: TGCGCCAGCAGCTTGTCTGTCAACTATGGCTACACCTTC. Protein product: CASSLSVNYGYTF.

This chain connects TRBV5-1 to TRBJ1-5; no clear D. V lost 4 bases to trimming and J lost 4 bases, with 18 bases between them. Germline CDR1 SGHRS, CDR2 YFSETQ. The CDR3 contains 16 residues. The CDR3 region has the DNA TGCGCCAGCAGCCTACCCGGAGGCAGGCTAAATCAGCCCCAGCATTTT. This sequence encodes CASSLPGGRLNQPQHF.

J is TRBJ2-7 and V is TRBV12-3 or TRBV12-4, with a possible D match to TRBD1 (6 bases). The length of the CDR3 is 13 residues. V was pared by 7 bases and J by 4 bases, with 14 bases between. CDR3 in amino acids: CASTGQSMYEQYF. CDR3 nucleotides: TGTGCCAGCACCGGACAGTCGATGTACGAGCAGTACTTC.

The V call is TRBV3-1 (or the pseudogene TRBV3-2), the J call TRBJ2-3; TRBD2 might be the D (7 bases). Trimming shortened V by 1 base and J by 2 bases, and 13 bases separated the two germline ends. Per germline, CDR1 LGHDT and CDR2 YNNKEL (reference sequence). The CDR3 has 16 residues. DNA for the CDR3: TGTGCCAGCAGCCAAGCGGTACGGGGGGCCACAGATACGCAGTATTTT. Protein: CASSQAVRGATDTQYF.

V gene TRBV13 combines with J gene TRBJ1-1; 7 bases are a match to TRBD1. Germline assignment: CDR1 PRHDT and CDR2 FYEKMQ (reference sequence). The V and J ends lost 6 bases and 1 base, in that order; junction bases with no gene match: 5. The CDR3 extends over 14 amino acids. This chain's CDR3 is CASRETGTNTEAFF. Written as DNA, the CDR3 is TGTGCCAGCAGAGAGACAGGGACGAACACTGAAGCTTTCTTT.

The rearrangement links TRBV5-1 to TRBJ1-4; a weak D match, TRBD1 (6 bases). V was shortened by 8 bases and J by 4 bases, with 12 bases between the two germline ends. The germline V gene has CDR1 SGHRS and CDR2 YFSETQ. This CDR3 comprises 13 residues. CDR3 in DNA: TGCGCCAGTTCGAGGGGGGTTAATGAAAAACTGTTTTTT. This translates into CASSRGVNEKLFF.

CDR3 sequence (DNA): TGTGCCAGCAGCCAAGTAAGGGATTCTGGGGCCAACGTCCTGACTTTC. This codes for CASSQVRDSGANVLTF. This chain uses TRBV14 with TRBJ2-6; D is ambiguous. The length of the CDR3 is 16 residues. CDR1 SGHDN and CDR2 FVKESK come from the germline V gene. Deletions cut 1 base from V and 1 base from J, with 8 bases between.

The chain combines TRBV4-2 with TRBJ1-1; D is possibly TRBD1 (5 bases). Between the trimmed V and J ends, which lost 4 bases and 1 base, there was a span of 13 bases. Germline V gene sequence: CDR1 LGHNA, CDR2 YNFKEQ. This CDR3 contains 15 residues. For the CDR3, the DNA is TGTGCCAGCAGCCTCCTACAGGTTACGAACACTGAAGCTTTCTTT. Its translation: CASSLLQVTNTEAFF.

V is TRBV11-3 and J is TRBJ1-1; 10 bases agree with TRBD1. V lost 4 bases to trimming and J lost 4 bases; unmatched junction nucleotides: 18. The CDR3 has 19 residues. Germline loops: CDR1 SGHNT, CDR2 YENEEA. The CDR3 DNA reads TGTGCCAGCAGCTCCCGCCTTAATAAGGACAGGGGGGTGGGCACTGAAGCTTTCTTT. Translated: CASSSRLNKDRGVGTEAFF. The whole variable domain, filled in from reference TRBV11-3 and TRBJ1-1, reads EAGVVQSPRYKIIEKKQPVAFWCNPISGHNTLYWYLQNLGQGPELLIRYENEEAVDDSQLPKDRFSAERLKGVDSTLKIQPAELGDSAVYLCASSSRLNKDRGVGTEAFFGQGTRLTVV.

The CDR3 here is CASRPGGEGTNYGYTF. CDR3 nucleotides: TGTGCCAGCAGGCCCGGCGGGGAGGGGACTAACTATGGCTACACCTTC. The V gene is TRBV28, the J gene TRBJ1-2; weak D call: TRBD1 (5 bases). There are 16 residues in the CDR3. Trimming shortened V by 6 bases and J by 0 bases, and 17 bases separated the two germline ends. Germline lookup yields CDR1 MDHEN and CDR2 SYDVKM.

CDR3 region: CASSFNRYNSPLHF. For the CDR3, the DNA is TGTGCCAGCAGTTTTAACAGATATAATTCACCCCTCCACTTT. The V call is TRBV27, the J call TRBJ1-6; D is unclear. V lost 3 bases, J lost 4 bases, and 7 bases lay in between. Germline CDR1 is MNHEY and CDR2 is SMNVEV (reference sequence). The CDR3 covers 14 residues.

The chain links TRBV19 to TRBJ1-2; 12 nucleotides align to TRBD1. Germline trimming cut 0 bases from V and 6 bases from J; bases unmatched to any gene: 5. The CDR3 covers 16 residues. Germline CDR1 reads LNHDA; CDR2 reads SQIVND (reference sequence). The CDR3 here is CASSIDLGTGGDGYTF. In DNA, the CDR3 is TGTGCCAGTAGTATAGATCTGGGGACAGGGGGCGATGGCTACACCTTC.

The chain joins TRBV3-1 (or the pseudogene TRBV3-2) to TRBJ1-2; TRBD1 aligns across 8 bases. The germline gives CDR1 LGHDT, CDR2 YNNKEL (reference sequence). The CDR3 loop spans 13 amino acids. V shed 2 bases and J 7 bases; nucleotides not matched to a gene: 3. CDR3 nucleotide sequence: TGTGCCAGCAGCCAACAGGGGGCGGGTGGCTACACCTTC. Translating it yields CASSQQGAGGYTF.

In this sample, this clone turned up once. The CDR3 DNA follows: TGTGCCAGCAGCCCCCCGAGTGGTGAAAAACTGTTTTTT. Translating gives CASSPPSGEKLFF. The gene calls are TRBV5-6 and TRBJ1-4; D not certain. V lost 4 bases to trimming and J lost 7 bases, with 11 bases between them. CDR1 is SGHDT and CDR2 is YYEEEE in the germline V gene. The CDR3 loop spans 13 amino acids.

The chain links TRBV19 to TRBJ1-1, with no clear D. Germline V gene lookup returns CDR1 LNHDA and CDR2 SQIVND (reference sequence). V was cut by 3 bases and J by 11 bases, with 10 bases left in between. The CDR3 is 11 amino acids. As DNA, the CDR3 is TGTGCCAGTAGTATTACCTCCCGGGCTTTCTTT. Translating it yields CASSITSRAFF.

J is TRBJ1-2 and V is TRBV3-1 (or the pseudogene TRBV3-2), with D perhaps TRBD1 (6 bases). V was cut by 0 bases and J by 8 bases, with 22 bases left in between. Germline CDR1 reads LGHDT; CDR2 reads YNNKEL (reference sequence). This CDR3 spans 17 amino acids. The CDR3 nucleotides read TGTGCCAGCAGCCAAGATAGGTTGGGGGCCCTTGGGGGCGGCTACACCTTC. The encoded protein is CASSQDRLGALGGGYTF.